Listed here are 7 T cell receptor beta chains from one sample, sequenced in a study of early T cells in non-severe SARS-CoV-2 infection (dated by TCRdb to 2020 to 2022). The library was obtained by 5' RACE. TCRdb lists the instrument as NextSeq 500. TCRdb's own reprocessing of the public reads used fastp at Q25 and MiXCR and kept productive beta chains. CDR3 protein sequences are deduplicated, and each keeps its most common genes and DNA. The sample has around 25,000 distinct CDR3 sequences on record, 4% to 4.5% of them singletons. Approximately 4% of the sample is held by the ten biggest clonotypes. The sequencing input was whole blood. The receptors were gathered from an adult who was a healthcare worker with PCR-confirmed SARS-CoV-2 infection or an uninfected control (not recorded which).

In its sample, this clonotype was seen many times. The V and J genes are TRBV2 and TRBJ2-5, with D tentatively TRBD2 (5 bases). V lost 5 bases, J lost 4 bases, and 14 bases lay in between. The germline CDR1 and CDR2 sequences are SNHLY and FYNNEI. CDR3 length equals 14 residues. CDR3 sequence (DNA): TGTGCCAGCAGTCTGGGAGTTCCCGGAGAGACCCAGTACTTC. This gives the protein CASSLGVPGETQYF.

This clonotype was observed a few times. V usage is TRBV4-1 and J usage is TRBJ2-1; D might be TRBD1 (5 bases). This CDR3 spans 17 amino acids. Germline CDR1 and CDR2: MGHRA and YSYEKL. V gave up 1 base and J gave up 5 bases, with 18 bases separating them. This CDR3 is CASSQGIGSFRDNEQFF. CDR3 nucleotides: TGCGCCAGCAGCCAAGGGATAGGGTCCTTCAGGGACAATGAGCAGTTCTTC.

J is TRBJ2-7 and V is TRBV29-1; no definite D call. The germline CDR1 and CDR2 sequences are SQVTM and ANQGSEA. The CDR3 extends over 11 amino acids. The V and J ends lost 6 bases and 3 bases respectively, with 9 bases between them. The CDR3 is CSVLSVYEQYF. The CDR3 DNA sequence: TGCAGCGTCCTCAGTGTCTACGAGCAGTACTTC.

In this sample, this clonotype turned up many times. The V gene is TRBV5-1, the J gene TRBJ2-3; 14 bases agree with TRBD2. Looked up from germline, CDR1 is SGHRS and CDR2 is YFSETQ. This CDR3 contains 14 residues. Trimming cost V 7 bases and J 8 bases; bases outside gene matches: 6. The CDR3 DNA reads TGCGCCAGCTGTACCGGGACTAGCGGGAGTACGCAGTATTTT. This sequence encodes CASCTGTSGSTQYF.

The CDR3 is CASSPGDGDYGIGQYF. CDR3 nucleotide sequence: TGTGCCAGCAGCCCGGGTGATGGGGATTACGGAATTGGGCAGTACTTC. The chain couples TRBV27 to TRBJ2-7; D gene uncertain. Germline CDR1 MNHEY, CDR2 SMNVEV (reference sequence). Trimming pared 6 bases from V and 9 bases from J, leaving 27 bases between. The length of the CDR3 is 16 residues.

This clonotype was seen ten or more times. The CDR3 protein is CASSFSGPTGELFF. The CDR3 DNA sequence: TGTGCCAGCAGCTTTAGCGGGCCCACCGGGGAGCTGTTTTTT. This chain joins TRBV7-6 and TRBJ2-2; 7 positions match TRBD2. After removal of 3 bases from V and 4 bases from J, the junction contained 2 bases not matched to a gene. From germline, CDR1 is SGHVS and CDR2 FNYEAQ. The CDR3 loop spans 14 amino acids.

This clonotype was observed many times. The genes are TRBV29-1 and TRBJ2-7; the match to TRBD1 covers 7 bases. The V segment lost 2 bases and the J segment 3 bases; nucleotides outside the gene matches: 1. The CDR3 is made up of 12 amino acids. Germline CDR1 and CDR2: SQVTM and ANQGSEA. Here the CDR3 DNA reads TGCAGCGTTGAATCAGGGGGCTACGAGCAGTACTTC. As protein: CSVESGGYEQYF.